This T cell receptor beta chain was retrieved from a study of blood T cell repertoires in COVID-19. TCRdb keeps only in-frame clones here, not all; method: immunoSEQ multiplex PCR. The sample contains 310,000 or so clones, approximately 90% of which appear only once. The germline gives CDR1 SGHTA, CDR2 FQGNSA. This CDR3 has 14 amino acids. Unmatched junction bases numbered 9, after V lost 5 bases and J lost 5 bases. The receptor comes from a woman between 25 and 40 years old who had recovered from COVID-19. The chain recombines TRBV7-2 with TRBJ2-7, with TRBD1 matching over 7 bases. Sequenced material: PBMCs or T cells enriched from blood (not recorded which). CDR3 residues: CASSTEGDRHEQYF. The CDR3 region has the DNA TGTGCCAGCAGCACTGAAGGGGACAGACACGAGCAGTACTTC.